This T cell receptor (beta chain) is from a study of blood T cell repertoires in COVID-19. Looking at the study overall: Sites in the United States, Italy and Spain provided acute and convalescent COVID-19 samples. T cells, B-cell-depleted T cells, or PBMCs provided the cDNA or gDNA that served as material.

Methods used by the authors: Estimates of nucleated cell counts were drawn from the amplification of reference gene primers. TCRdb's copy holds only in-frame clones and misses some; the assay was immunoSEQ multiplex PCR. The DNA was the basis for D and trimming; V, J and clone size are from that table. The repertoire holds about 290,000 clones, with about 89% as singletons. The CDR3 runs 14 residues. Trimming removed 4 bases from V and 5 bases from J, with 14 bases in between. Germline lookup yields CDR1 SNHLY and CDR2 FYNNEI. J is TRBJ1-1 and V is TRBV2; D is perhaps TRBD1 (6 bases). The clonotype originates from a woman aged 40 to 55 who had recovered from COVID-19. The sample taken for sequencing was peripheral blood. The CDR3 spells CASSVSQGWTEAFF. In DNA form, the CDR3 reads TGTGCCAGCAGTGTCTCACAGGGATGGACTGAAGCTTTCTTT.